The 17 T cell receptor beta chains below all came from one sample that was sequenced in a study of blood T cell repertoires in COVID-19. The method was immunoSEQ multiplex PCR; TCRdb's version includes in-frame clones alone and lacks a portion of them. The sample includes more than 50,000 clones, about 91% of them seen just once. The sequenced sample consisted of peripheral blood. These TCRs come from a man in his 60s with active COVID-19.

The chain is built from TRBV7-3 and TRBJ2-7; 7 bases align to TRBD1. The CDR3 is 15 amino acids. CDR1 and CDR2 from the germline V gene are SGHTA and FQGTGA. The V gene end was trimmed by 5 bases and the J gene end by 0 bases; junction bases not matched to a gene: 7. The CDR3 sequence: CASSQGVQSSYEQYF. For the CDR3, the DNA is TGTGCCAGCAGCCAGGGGGTTCAGAGCTCCTACGAGCAGTACTTC.

The chain links TRBV3-1 (or the pseudogene TRBV3-2) to TRBJ2-3; a weak D match, TRBD2 (6 bases). The CDR3 has 15 residues. Germline loops: CDR1 LGHDT, CDR2 YNNKEL (reference sequence). The ends were cut back, 4 bases at V and 4 bases at J, with 15 bases in the middle. The DNA for the CDR3 is TGTGCCAGCAGCCCTGGGCTAGCGAGGGCAGATACGCAGTATTTT. This translates into CASSPGLARADTQYF.

This clone showed up just a few times. This chain joins TRBV4-3 and TRBJ2-7; TRBD1 matches 9 bases. The CDR3 totals 17 residues. After removal of 0 bases from V and 1 base from J, the junction contained 7 bases not matched to a gene. In germline, CDR1 is LGHNA, CDR2 YSLEER. The CDR3 sequence is CASSQEWDRATSYEQYF. Written as DNA, the CDR3 is TGCGCCAGCAGCCAAGAGTGGGACAGGGCTACGTCCTACGAGCAGTACTTC.

The chain couples TRBV7-8 to TRBJ2-5, with TRBD1 matching over 7 bases. CDR1 is SGHVS, CDR2 FQNEAQ, per germline. With V trimmed by 6 bases and J by 1 base, 8 bases remained unmatched. This CDR3 spans 15 amino acids. The CDR3 region is CASRPGQAIQETQYF. The CDR3 DNA reads as TGTGCCAGCAGACCAGGACAGGCGATCCAAGAGACCCAGTACTTC.

The chain carries TRBV25-1 and TRBJ2-5; 8 nucleotides agree with TRBD2. With 3 bases clipped from V and 1 base from J, the junction kept 7 bases outside the gene matches. CDR1 MGHDK and CDR2 SYGVNS come from the germline V gene. This CDR3 has 16 residues. The CDR3 DNA reads TGTGCCAGCAGTGACCCGGGGCTAGCGGGCCAAGAGACCCAGTACTTC. As protein: CASSDPGLAGQETQYF.

This clone has only a few counts. The rearrangement joins TRBV7-2 to TRBJ1-2; 7 nucleotides agree with TRBD1. The CDR3 spans 15 residues. V dropped 5 bases and J dropped 1; count of bases not matched to a gene: 7. Germline V lookup: CDR1 SGHTA, CDR2 FQGNSA. The CDR3 sequence: CASSIQGKGNYGYTF. Here the CDR3 DNA reads TGTGCCAGCAGCATACAGGGGAAGGGTAACTATGGCTACACCTTC.

DNA for the CDR3: TGCAGCGTAGCCCCCACCCACACTGAAGCTTTCTTT. This gives the protein CSVAPTHTEAFF. The chain is built from TRBV29-1 and TRBJ1-1, with D unresolved. This CDR3 has 12 amino acids. V shed 6 bases and J shed 3 bases, with 11 bases lying between them. Germline CDR1 SQVTM, CDR2 ANQGSEA.

The rearrangement links TRBV28 to TRBJ1-1; 12 bases fit TRBD1. J gave up 5 bases and V 7 bases, and 11 bases lay outside the gene matches. This CDR3 is 16 amino acids long. The germline V gene has CDR1 MDHEN and CDR2 SYDVKM. The CDR3 region has the DNA TGTGCCAGCACCCGAGGGGGGACAGGGGGCGGAACTGAAGCTTTCTTT. Protein: CASTRGGTGGGTEAFF.

Only a few counts were recorded for this clone. The rearrangement joins TRBV19 to TRBJ2-4; 8 bases are shared with TRBD2. The CDR3 is made up of 16 amino acids. The V and J ends lost 3 bases and 1 base, in that order; junction bases with no gene match: 5. Germline assignment: CDR1 LNHDA and CDR2 SQIVND (reference sequence). The CDR3 DNA reads as TGTGCCAGTAGTATGTGGCGGGGGGAGGCCAAAAACATTCAGTACTTC. Translating it yields CASSMWRGEAKNIQYF.

V usage is TRBV19 and J usage is TRBJ1-1, with no clear D. V was pared by 2 bases and J by 1 base, with 8 bases between. Germline lookup yields CDR1 LNHDA and CDR2 SQIVND (reference sequence). CDR3 length: 14 amino acids. CDR3 nucleotides: TGTGCCAGTAGTATATACGAGGGGAACACTGAAGCTTTCTTT. It yields the protein CASSIYEGNTEAFF.

This chain connects TRBV3-1 (or the pseudogene TRBV3-2) to TRBJ1-6; no definite D call. With 4 bases removed from V and 9 bases from J, the gap between germline ends came to 13 bases. The CDR3 sequence is 14 residues long. Germline V gene sequence: CDR1 LGHDT, CDR2 YNNKEL (reference sequence). Here the CDR3 reads CASSPGVRGSPLHF. In nucleotides, the CDR3 is TGTGCCAGCAGCCCCGGGGTCAGAGGTTCACCCCTCCACTTT.

CDR3 nucleotide sequence: TGTGCCTGGAGACGGGGTGTGGGACTAGCGGGCACAGATACGCAGTATTTT. This sequence encodes CAWRRGVGLAGTDTQYF. The rearrangement links TRBV30 to TRBJ2-3; TRBD2 aligns across 11 bases. V was pared by 3 bases and J by 1 base, with 9 bases of the junction left unmatched. The CDR3 sequence is 17 residues long. Per germline, CDR1 GTSNPN and CDR2 SVGIG (reference sequence).

The chain carries TRBV6-2 or TRBV6-3 and TRBJ1-4; D unresolved. CDR3 size: 15 residues. CDR1 and CDR2 from the germline V gene are MNHEY and SVGEGT. V lost 5 bases and J lost 8, with 18 bases in between. The CDR3: CASSTSGGTAEKLFF. CDR3 coding DNA: TGTGCCAGCAGTACCTCCGGTGGTACAGCAGAAAAACTGTTTTTT.

The V call is TRBV5-5, the J call TRBJ2-5; possible D gene TRBD1, 5 bases. Germline V gene lookup returns CDR1 SGHKS and CDR2 YYEKEE (reference sequence). Trimming left V 3 bases short and J 5 bases short, with 11 bases between. This CDR3 has 13 amino acids. The CDR3 reads CASSSGHRETQYF. The CDR3 DNA is TGTGCCAGCAGCTCTGGACATCGGGAGACCCAGTACTTC.

J is TRBJ2-3 and V is TRBV29-1; D unresolved. Trimming shortened V by 0 bases and J by 2 bases, and 9 bases separated the two germline ends. The CDR3 runs to 14 residues. Germline CDR1 SQVTM, CDR2 ANQGSEA. The CDR3 nucleotides read TGCAGCGTTGAAGAAGGCAGGCACACAGATACGCAGTATTTT. Translating gives CSVEEGRHTDTQYF.

This chain uses TRBV6-2 or TRBV6-3 with TRBJ2-7; the D is unclear. The germline V gene encodes CDR1 MNHEY and CDR2 SVGEGT. Between the trimmed V and J ends, which lost 0 bases and 0 bases, there was a span of 9 bases. The CDR3 is made up of 15 amino acids. CDR3 nucleotide sequence: TGTGCCAGCAGTTACTCGAGTTCGGGCTCCTACGAGCAGTACTTC. Translated: CASSYSSSGSYEQYF.

The chain carries TRBV6-4 and TRBJ1-2; no clear D. The CDR3 runs to 12 residues. Trimming cost V 3 bases and J 4 bases, with 6 bases left between them. Looked up from germline, CDR1 is MRHNA and CDR2 is SNTAGT. The CDR3 coding sequence is TGTGCCAGCAGTGAGGCAGGCTATGGCTACACCTTC. It encodes CASSEAGYGYTF.